These T cell receptor beta chains were read from a single sample in a study of metastatic and nonmetastatic thyroid tumors. From the PCR reads, TCRdb re-called clones with MiXCR. The data contain 30,000 to 35,000 clones, under 20% of them singletons. Source material: blood. The receptors shown here come from a female donor with papillary thyroid cancer or a benign thyroid nodule (not recorded which). Some clones in this sample may be carry-over from other donors' samples. Each CDR3 is given without its conserved first and last residue. Fields, in order: V gene, clone size, J gene, CDR3 protein. For some rows the clone size is stated as once, few or many, or as a class when expanded; others skip it.

TRBV2,many,TRBJ1-3,ATRRGPGNTIY
TRBV16,many,TRBJ1-6,ASSFTPASYNSPLH
TRBV6-2/TRBV6-3,few,TRBJ1-3,ASSSDRAGNTIY
TRBV10-3,many,TRBJ2-3,AISPSGGYTDTQY
TRBV7-2,.,TRBJ2-7,ASSLSLSYEQY
TRBV25-1,many,TRBJ1-4,ASNRATNEKLF
TRBV29-1,many,TRBJ1-2,SVPPREEQGAYGYT
TRBV24-1,many,TRBJ2-1,ATSDSGGLFYNEQF
TRBV28,.,TRBJ2-6,ASNRGAGDNVLT
TRBV5-4,many,TRBJ1-4,ASSTNRGLNEKLF
TRBV5-8,.,TRBJ2-3,ASSLESGSADTQY
TRBV4-1,.,TRBJ2-7,ASSYGQGPRDEQY
TRBV3-1,many,TRBJ2-7,APRGEQDRVRTYEQY
TRBV20-1,.,TRBJ2-7,SAPGQGKSDEQY
TRBV7-2,.,TRBJ1-2,ASSPPPRVYT
TRBV13,many,TRBJ2-1,ASSLGLAGGGVYNEQF
TRBV20-1,many,TRBJ2-1,SADFTGTSKYNEQF
TRBV2,medium-sized,TRBJ2-1,ASSAYNEQF
TRBV9,many,TRBJ2-1,ASSVAGTSVDEQF
TRBV6-1,many,TRBJ2-5,ASSLDRGRETQY
TRBV5-1,many,TRBJ2-3,ASSSPGTPGGTDTQY
TRBV19,many,TRBJ2-7,ASRTTGRSPYEQY
TRBV7-8,many,TRBJ1-5,ASSLSADHSNQPQH
TRBV5-1,many,TRBJ2-5,ASNQGQLQETQY
TRBV7-6,.,TRBJ2-7,ASSLEAGTSYEQY